This TCR beta chain derives from a study of T-cell memory formation after mild COVID-19. Overall study results and limits: CD4+ bias marked clones expanding day 15 to 37, unlike balanced contracting clones.

Unmatched junction bases numbered 4, after V lost 5 bases and J lost 4 bases. The CDR3 consists of 14 residues. Germline assignment: CDR1 SGHTA and CDR2 FQGNSA. This clonotype was picked up many times. The antigen is undetermined. TCRdb fed the 5' RACE reads into MiXCR, producing one record per CDR3 protein. The sample holds tens of thousands of distinct CDR3 sequences; around 30% are singletons and the top ten take roughly 41%. This rearrangement joins TRBV7-2 to TRBJ1-2; 10 bases are shared with TRBD1. This receptor was taken from a man younger than 35 who had mild COVID-19 (a few samples of this study predate the infection). Cell type and time point are not known. The specimen was PBMCs or a T cell subset sorted from them (not recorded which). CDR3: CASSARDRGYGYTF. The CDR3 nucleotides are TGTGCCAGCAGCGCCCGGGACAGGGGCTATGGCTACACCTTC.